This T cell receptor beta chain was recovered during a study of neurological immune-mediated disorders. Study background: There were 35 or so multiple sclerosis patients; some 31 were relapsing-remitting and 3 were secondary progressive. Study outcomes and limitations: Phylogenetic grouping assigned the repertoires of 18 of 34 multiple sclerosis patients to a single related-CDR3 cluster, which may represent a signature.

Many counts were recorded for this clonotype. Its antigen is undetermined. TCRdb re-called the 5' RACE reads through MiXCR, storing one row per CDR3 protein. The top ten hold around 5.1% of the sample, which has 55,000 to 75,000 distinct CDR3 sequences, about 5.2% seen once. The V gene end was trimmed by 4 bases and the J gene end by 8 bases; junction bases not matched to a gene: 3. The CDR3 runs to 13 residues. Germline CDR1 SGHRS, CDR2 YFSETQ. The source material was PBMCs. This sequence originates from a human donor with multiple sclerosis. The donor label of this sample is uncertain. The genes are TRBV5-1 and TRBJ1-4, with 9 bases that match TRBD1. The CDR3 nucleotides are TGCGCCAGCAGCCCGGACAGGGGCGAAAAACTGTTTTTT. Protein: CASSPDRGEKLFF.